This record concerns one T cell receptor beta chain sequence. Antigen specificity is unknown. With molecular barcodes, quantitative 5'-RACE was used to make the TCR beta libraries. TCRdb called the 5' RACE reads again in MiXCR, with one record for every CDR3 protein. The repertoire holds 250,000 to 400,000 distinct CDR3 sequences, with about 9.9% as singletons. This CDR3 spans 16 amino acids. V lost 7 bases and J 0 bases, leaving 13 bases between the germline ends. In germline, CDR1 is SGHVS, CDR2 FQNEAQ. This entry is derived from a study of CD8 T cells in ankylosing spondylitis. Findings and limits, study-wide: There was a TCR beta motif, made of several highly homologous variants, that appeared characteristic of ankylosing spondylitis blood. Before this, some motif variants had been reported in reactive arthritis synovial fluid and blood. Reportedly, matched ankylosing spondylitis synovial fluid was significantly enriched for disease-linked clones.

The sequence was obtained from a female donor with ankylosing spondylitis or in good health (not recorded which). The sample was blood, either unsorted or a sorted T cell fraction (not recorded which). The rearrangement uses TRBV7-8 and TRBJ2-6; D not certain. For the CDR3, the DNA is TGTGCCAGCACGGCCCTGGTGTCCTCTGGGGCCAACGTCCTGACTTTC. This codes for CASTALVSSGANVLTF.